Listed here is a single T cell receptor (beta chain). Its target is not known. This specimen belongs to a study of T cell responses to AZD1222 COVID-19 vaccine. The CDR3 has 14 amino acids. Germline V lookup: CDR1 MNHEY, CDR2 SVGAGI. The junction had 7 bases not matched to a gene; V was cut back by 6 bases and J by 4 bases. Study-level points and caveats: In all cases, repertoires were sampled only after the peak T cell response. Baseline testing showed seropositivity in only a handful of AZD1222 recipients.

The protocol was immunoSEQ multiplex PCR, while the TCRdb copy is restricted to in-frame clones and leaves out a portion. The sample consists of some 110,000 clones, around 81% of them appearing once. V is TRBV6-5 and J is TRBJ1-2; 8 bases match TRBD1. The receptor comes from an adult in good health. The sequences come from peripheral blood, collected on day 0 of AZD1222 vaccination. The CDR3 loop reads CASRTGQGSYGYTF. The DNA for the CDR3 is TGTGCCAGCAGGACCGGACAGGGCAGCTATGGCTACACCTTC.